Following are 27 T cell receptor beta chains from one sample sequenced in a study of T cell responses to AZD1222 COVID-19 vaccine. Generated by immunoSEQ multiplex PCR, the TCRdb table keeps only in-frame clones and is missing some. The sample comprises around 160,000 clones, 92% of which are singletons, and 1.3% rests with the top ten. Sequenced material: peripheral blood, taken 28 days after the second AZD1222 dose. The receptors derive from an adult who received the AZD1222 COVID-19 vaccine.

V gene TRBV11-1 combines with J gene TRBJ2-3, with 7 bases fitting TRBD1. Per the germline V gene, CDR1 is SGHAT and CDR2 is FQDESV (reference sequence). This CDR3 has 15 residues. Trimming cost V 5 bases and J 0 bases; bases outside gene matches: 5. The CDR3 region is CASSVGDSSTDTQYF. DNA for the CDR3: TGTGCCAGCAGCGTAGGGGACAGCAGCACAGATACGCAGTATTTT.

The rearrangement links TRBV29-1 to TRBJ2-1, with 15 bases lining up with TRBD2. Germline V gene sequence: CDR1 SQVTM, CDR2 ANQGSEA. The CDR3 sequence is 15 residues long. The junction had 7 bases not matched to a gene; V was cut back by 7 bases and J by 6 bases. CDR3 residues: CSDWTSGRALNEQFF. The CDR3, as DNA: TGCAGCGATTGGACTAGCGGGAGGGCCCTCAATGAGCAGTTCTTC.

The V gene is TRBV19, the J gene TRBJ2-2; 13 bases agree with TRBD2. The trim removed 10 bases at V and 4 bases at J, leaving 9 bases unmatched. Germline-derived CDR1 and CDR2 are LNHDA and SQIVND (reference sequence). The CDR3 consists of 16 residues. CDR3 sequence: CATRPLAGGPTGELFF. The CDR3 DNA sequence: TGTGCCACCCGACCACTAGCGGGGGGGCCCACCGGGGAGCTGTTTTTT.

The V gene is TRBV28, the J gene TRBJ1-5; D gene uncertain. V gave up 8 bases and J gave up 15 bases, with 23 bases separating them. Germline V gives CDR1 MDHEN, CDR2 SYDVKM. The CDR3 extends over 13 amino acids. CDR3 DNA: TGTGCCAGCTTACCGGGAGACCTTCAACGCCCGCATTTT. Translated, it gives CASLPGDLQRPHF.

J is TRBJ1-5 and V is TRBV19; tentative D call: TRBD1 (5 bases). This CDR3 is built from 15 residues. The germline V gene has CDR1 LNHDA and CDR2 SQIVND (reference sequence). V was cut by 5 bases and J by 3 bases, with 14 bases left in between. This chain's CDR3 is CASSLPGTDNQPQHF. The CDR3 DNA sequence: TGTGCCAGTAGTCTGCCCGGGACTGACAATCAGCCCCAGCATTTT.

This chain joins TRBV11-2 and TRBJ2-7, with unresolved D. The V and J ends lost 2 bases and 0 bases respectively, with 8 bases between them. Germline-derived CDR1 and CDR2 are SGHAT and FQNNGV. CDR3 length: 14 residues. CDR3 residues: CASSLSGSSYEQYF. In DNA, the CDR3 is TGTGCCAGCAGCTTATCGGGCAGCTCCTACGAGCAGTACTTC.

The V gene is TRBV5-4, the J gene TRBJ2-6; unclear D gene. Germline V gene sequence: CDR1 SGHNT, CDR2 YYREEE (reference sequence). V was shortened by 1 base and J by 0 bases, with 5 bases between the two germline ends. This CDR3 is built from 15 residues. The CDR3 reads CASSLKISGANVLTF. In DNA, the CDR3 is TGTGCCAGCAGCTTGAAGATCTCTGGGGCCAACGTCCTGACTTTC.

The chain links TRBV7-3 to TRBJ1-6; the D gene is possibly TRBD1 (6 bases). V shed 2 bases and J shed 10 bases, with 15 bases lying between them. Germline V CDR1 and CDR2: SGHTA, FQGTGA. The CDR3 runs 15 residues. CDR3 DNA sequence: TGTGCCAGCAGCTTAGGGGGGGGCCCCGGGTCACCCCTCCACTTT. Amino acid sequence: CASSLGGGPGSPLHF.

Regarding this clone: Compared with germline, one end of the junction differs, possibly owing to a read error. The chain has TRBV5-6 and TRBJ1-2; a possible D gene is TRBD1 (5 bases). This CDR3 contains 13 residues. Germline V gene lookup returns CDR1 SGHDT and CDR2 YYEEEE. This CDR3 reads CASSLASLAGILF. The CDR3 nucleotides read TGTGCCAGCAGCTTGGCCTCTTTGGCAGGGATTCTCTTC.

The J gene is TRBJ1-2, the V gene TRBV5-8; D gene unclear. Germline CDR1 is SGHTS and CDR2 is YDEGEE. Trimming shortened V by 3 bases and J by 9 bases, and 12 bases separated the two germline ends. This CDR3 contains 12 residues. CDR3: CASSSDYFRYTF. The CDR3 DNA follows: TGTGCCAGCAGCTCCGACTACTTTCGCTACACCTTC.

The chain's CDR3 is CSGTGVYGYTF. Here the CDR3 DNA reads TGCAGTGGTACAGGGGTCTATGGCTACACCTTC. The chain joins TRBV20-1 to TRBJ1-2; 7 nucleotides agree with TRBD1. This CDR3 is 11 amino acids long. Germline V lookup: CDR1 DFQATT, CDR2 SNEGSKA (reference sequence). Trimming at V came to 7 bases and at J to 4 bases, leaving 3 bases not matched to a gene.

The chain recombines TRBV7-2 with TRBJ1-4; D ambiguous. Germline CDR1 SGHTA, CDR2 FQGNSA. The CDR3 loop spans 12 amino acids. The ends were cut back, 4 bases at V and 5 bases at J, with 5 bases in the middle. CDR3 loop: CASSSRNEKLFF. CDR3 sequence (DNA): TGTGCCAGCAGCTCCCGGAATGAAAAACTGTTTTTT.

This chain uses TRBV9 with TRBJ2-5, with D uncertain. Germline CDR1 reads SGDLS; CDR2 reads YYNGEE. The CDR3 is 15 residues long. V was cut by 0 bases and J by 2 bases, with 11 bases left in between. The CDR3 DNA is TGTGCCAGCAGCGTAGCCGTGGGCGGACAAGAGACCCAGTACTTC. Translation: CASSVAVGGQETQYF.

The chain joins TRBV5-6 to TRBJ1-2, with a tentative D call TRBD1 (6 bases). Trimming removed 0 bases from V and 3 bases from J, with 12 bases in between. Germline assignment: CDR1 SGHDT and CDR2 YYEEEE. The CDR3 totals 15 residues. In DNA form, the CDR3 reads TGTGCCAGCAGCTTGGTTCAAGGGGGTGACTATGGCTACACCTTC. It specifies CASSLVQGGDYGYTF.

This chain joins TRBV7-2 and TRBJ2-4; no clear D gene. The CDR3 totals 12 residues. V was shortened by 4 bases and J by 5 bases, with 6 bases between the two germline ends. From germline, CDR1 is SGHTA and CDR2 FQGNSA. The CDR3, as DNA: TGTGCCAGCAGCTCCGGGCAAAACATTCAGTACTTC. Translated, it gives CASSSGQNIQYF.

The chain couples TRBV7-9 to TRBJ2-7; TRBD2 agrees at 10 bases. V dropped 5 bases and J dropped 0; count of bases not matched to a gene: 1. CDR1 is SEHNR and CDR2 is FQNEAQ in the germline V gene (reference sequence). CDR3 length equals 14 residues. CDR3 coding DNA: TGTGCCAGCAGCCCTAGCGGGAGCTCCTACGAGCAGTACTTC. Translation: CASSPSGSSYEQYF.

The chain has TRBV5-1 and TRBJ2-2; tentative D call: TRBD1 (7 bases). This CDR3 contains 15 residues. V was pared by 2 bases and J by 7 bases, with 15 bases between. Germline values: CDR1 SGHRS, CDR2 YFSETQ. Here the CDR3 reads CASSFRTGGDGELFF. The CDR3 nucleotides are TGCGCCAGCAGCTTCCGGACAGGCGGGGACGGGGAGCTGTTTTTT.

V gene TRBV28 combines with J gene TRBJ2-7, with 7 bases aligning to TRBD1. Germline CDR1 MDHEN, CDR2 SYDVKM. CDR3 size: 14 residues. V dropped 5 bases and J dropped 2; count of bases not matched to a gene: 6. The CDR3 spells CASSLGTVPYEQYF. The CDR3 DNA reads TGTGCCAGCAGTCTCGGGACAGTACCCTACGAGCAGTACTTC.

This clone appeared once. This rearrangement joins TRBV7-9 to TRBJ1-3; D is uncertain. Germline CDR1 and CDR2: SEHNR and FQNEAQ (reference sequence). The CDR3 spans 17 residues. V dropped 6 bases and J dropped 6 bases, with 24 bases sitting between them. CDR3 nucleotide sequence: TGTGCCAGCAGACTATATCCCCTCGGGGAGCGGGAAAACACCATATATTTT. The encoded protein is CASRLYPLGERENTIYF.

The chain joins TRBV11-2 to TRBJ2-3, with 14 bases that match TRBD2. The CDR3 is 17 amino acids. With 5 bases clipped from V and 3 bases from J, the junction kept 7 bases outside the gene matches. Germline values: CDR1 SGHAT, CDR2 FQNNGV. The CDR3 sequence is CASSASTSGRGTDTQYF. The CDR3 nucleotides are TGTGCCAGCAGCGCATCGACTAGCGGGAGGGGTACAGATACGCAGTATTTT.

The chain couples TRBV27 to TRBJ2-6, with 10 bases aligning to TRBD1. The V gene's germline CDR1 is MNHEY and CDR2 SMNVEV (reference sequence). The CDR3 spans 20 residues. With 6 bases clipped from V and 6 bases from J, the junction kept 20 bases outside the gene matches. For the CDR3, the DNA is TGTGCCAGCAGACCGATAACGGGACAGGGGACTCAATTGTCGGCCAACGTCCTGACTTTC. Encoded protein: CASRPITGQGTQLSANVLTF.

The chain links TRBV7-3 to TRBJ2-1, with D tentatively TRBD2 (7 bases). The CDR3 has 14 residues. Germline V lookup: CDR1 SGHTA, CDR2 FQGTGA. The V and J ends lost 5 bases and 8 bases respectively, with 16 bases between them. The DNA for the CDR3 is TGTGCCAGCAGCCTTAGGGGGGGTATCGATGAGCAGTTCTTC. Residues: CASSLRGGIDEQFF.

CDR3 sequence: CASSLVDYRTDTQYF. CDR3 sequence (DNA): TGTGCCAGCAGCTTGGTTGACTACCGCACAGATACGCAGTATTTT. The rearrangement links TRBV5-6 to TRBJ2-3; TRBD2 might be the D (5 bases). This CDR3 has 15 residues. V lost 0 bases and J 1 base, leaving 9 bases between the germline ends. Germline values: CDR1 SGHDT, CDR2 YYEEEE.

The chain uses TRBV24-1 and TRBJ1-5; D is unclear. This CDR3 comprises 13 residues. Germline V gene lookup returns CDR1 KGHDR and CDR2 SFDVKD. Trimming cost V 5 bases and J 0 bases, with 4 bases left between them. The CDR3 coding sequence is TGTGCCACCAGTGGAGGTAGCAATCAGCCCCAGCATTTT. Amino acid sequence: CATSGGSNQPQHF.

This clone was seen just once. The chain joins TRBV11-3 to TRBJ2-1; tentatively, D is TRBD1 or TRBD2 (5 bases each). This CDR3 contains 11 residues. V was cut by 4 bases and J by 9 bases, with 7 bases left in between. CDR1 SGHNT and CDR2 YENEEA come from the germline V gene. The CDR3 reads CASSSGGEQFF. The CDR3 bases are TGTGCCAGCAGCTCTGGGGGTGAGCAGTTCTTC.

The chain is built from TRBV11-2 and TRBJ2-7; 7 bases align to TRBD2. The CDR3 runs to 15 residues. J lost 1 base, V lost 4 bases, and 7 bases had no gene match. Looked up from germline, CDR1 is SGHAT and CDR2 is FQNNGV. CDR3 sequence: CASSSRGEGSYEQYF. CDR3 DNA sequence: TGTGCCAGCAGCTCCCGGGGGGAGGGGTCCTACGAGCAGTACTTC.

The chain couples TRBV6-5 to TRBJ2-7, with 10 positions matching TRBD1. V lost 2 bases and J lost 1; bases outside the gene matches: 2. Per germline, CDR1 MNHEY and CDR2 SVGAGI. There are 15 residues in the CDR3. This chain's CDR3 is CASSYRDRGSYEQYF. The CDR3, as DNA: TGTGCCAGCAGTTACCGGGACAGGGGATCCTACGAGCAGTACTTC.